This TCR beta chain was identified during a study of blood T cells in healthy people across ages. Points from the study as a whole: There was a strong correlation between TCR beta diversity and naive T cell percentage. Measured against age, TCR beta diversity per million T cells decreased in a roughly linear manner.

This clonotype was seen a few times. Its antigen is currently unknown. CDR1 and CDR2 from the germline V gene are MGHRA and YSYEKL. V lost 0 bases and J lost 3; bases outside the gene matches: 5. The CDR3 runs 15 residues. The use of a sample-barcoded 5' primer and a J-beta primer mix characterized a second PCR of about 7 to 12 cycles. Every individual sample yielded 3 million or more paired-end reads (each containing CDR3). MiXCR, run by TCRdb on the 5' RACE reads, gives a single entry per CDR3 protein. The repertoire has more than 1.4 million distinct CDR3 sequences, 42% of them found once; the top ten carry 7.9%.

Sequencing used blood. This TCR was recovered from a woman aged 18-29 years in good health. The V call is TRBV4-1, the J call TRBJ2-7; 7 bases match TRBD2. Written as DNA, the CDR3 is TGCGCCAGCAGCCAAGATTCGCGGGAGAGCTACGAGCAGTACTTC. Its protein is CASSQDSRESYEQYF.